This T cell receptor beta chain was captured in a study of cytomegalovirus exposure and HLA in healthy donors. PCR used 60 Vbeta primers and 13 Jbeta primers. The repertoire was sequenced with immunoSEQ multiplex PCR; TCRdb's copy has only in-frame clones and lacks some. The sample carries approximately 71,000 clones, about two thirds recorded once. Study-wide results and caveats: Later, an analysis showed that TCR beta chains associated with HLA were more clonally expanded than others that were equally common. Investigators reported about 160 TCR beta chains as tied to cytomegalovirus.

Germline CDR1 SGHRS, CDR2 YFSETQ. The CDR3 is made up of 15 amino acids. Trimming at V came to 0 bases and at J to 3 bases, leaving 3 bases not matched to a gene. This clone was detected a few times. Its antigen is unidentified. The sequencing input was PBMCs. This chain connects TRBV5-1 to TRBJ1-2, with 9 bases lining up with TRBD1. This receptor was identified in a woman aged 35 to 49 in good health and CMV-seropositive. The CDR3 DNA reads as TGCGCCAGCAGCTTGGGGACAGGGGAGGACTATGGCTACACCTTC. Its protein product is CASSLGTGEDYGYTF.